This TCR beta chain originates from a study of T cell repertoires in cytomegalovirus infection (dated by TCRdb to about 2019). For the wider study: The HLA type of each donor mattered for the analysis, because public TCR beta signatures pointed to carriage of CMV infection along with the matching HLA type.

On the study overall, not on this receptor specifically: The ex vivo response was dominated by HLA-C-restricted CMV-specific TCR beta clonotypes, which also provided the single most frequent clonotype in two of eight donors. In both this cohort and an independent approximately 400-donor cohort, the cumulative frequency of public TCR beta family members distinguished carriers of CMV infection plus the relevant HLA type.

TCRdb shows the sequencer as Illumina HiSeq 1500. TCRdb reprocessing: public reads trimmed at Q25 with fastp, clones called with MiXCR, in-frame beta chains kept. Rows with one shared CDR3 protein collapse into an entry with the most common genes and DNA. Recorded for this sample are hundreds of thousands of distinct CDR3 sequences; roughly 30% of them occurred a single time. Jointly, the top ten make up roughly an eighth of the sample. This clonotype was detected ten times or more. Its antigen is unknown. Base quality data are lacking; no much larger clone is found one base away. Sequenced material: PBMCs. This TCR came from a human donor in good health (CMV status not recorded). Some clones in this sample may be carry-over from other donors' samples.

The CDR3 protein: CASRATSGSYEQYF. DNA sequence: TGTGCCAGCAGAGCGACTAGCGGGTCCTACGAGCAGTACTTC. The V and J genes are TRBV6-1 and TRBJ2-7, and 10 junctional nucleotides match TRBD2. CDR1 MNHNS and CDR2 SASEGT are derived from the germline V gene. After removal of 6 bases from V and 1 base from J, the junction retains 3 bases not matched to a gene. The CDR3 numbers 14 residues from cysteine through phenylalanine. Left in the record is the CDR3 DNA by itself, 42 bases read in frame from the first base.